This T cell receptor beta chain originates from a study of early T cells in non-severe SARS-CoV-2 infection. Overall study: Sequenced bulk RNA came from whole blood that was unsorted, and chains were unpaired.

Unique molecular identifiers were affixed to single, distinct cDNA molecules. TCRdb reprocessed the 5' RACE reads with MiXCR, giving one entry per CDR3 protein. The top ten clones hold around 7.7% of a sample with some 42,000 distinct CDR3 sequences, less than 6.5% of them seen once. Germline CDR1 is MDHEN and CDR2 is SYDVKM. The CDR3 spans 15 residues. The V end lost 3 bases, the J end lost 6 bases, and 15 bases lay between the germline ends. V gene TRBV28 combines with J gene TRBJ1-3; D possibly corresponds to TRBD1 (5 bases). This sequence was found in an adult who was a healthcare worker with PCR-confirmed SARS-CoV-2 infection or an uninfected control (not recorded which). The sequences come from whole blood, collected at baseline. The CDR3 sequence: CASSLGGIKENTIYF. In nucleotides, the CDR3 is TGTGCCAGCAGTTTGGGGGGAATTAAGGAAAACACCATATATTTT.